One sample yielded the 3 T cell receptor beta chains listed below, sequenced in a study of cytomegalovirus exposure and HLA in healthy donors. 60 Vbeta and 13 Jbeta primers were used in PCR. TCRdb's table, derived via immunoSEQ multiplex PCR, lists solely in-frame clones and lacks some. The sample includes 93,000 or so clones, roughly 80% of them seen just once. The material sequenced was PBMCs. The source is a man aged 50-60 years in good health and CMV-seropositive.

The chain couples TRBV4-1 to TRBJ2-7, with 8 bases matching TRBD1. The CDR3 runs to 14 residues. From germline, CDR1 is MGHRA and CDR2 YSYEKL. V shed 7 bases, J shed 4 bases, and the junction held 9 bases outside the gene matches. In nucleotides, the CDR3 is TGCGCCAGCAAAACGACAGGGACAGGATACGAGCAGTACTTC. Its protein is CASKTTGTGYEQYF.

The chain has TRBV27 and TRBJ2-7, with 8 bases identical to TRBD1. The CDR3 runs 15 residues. Looked up from germline, CDR1 is MNHEY and CDR2 is SMNVEV (reference sequence). V lost 2 bases to trimming and J lost 3 bases; unmatched junction nucleotides: 6. CDR3 residues: CASSLTQGVGYEQYF. For the CDR3, the DNA is TGTGCCAGCAGTTTAACACAGGGGGTTGGCTACGAGCAGTACTTC.

The gene calls are TRBV19 and TRBJ2-3; 7 bases map to TRBD1. The germline CDR1 and CDR2 sequences are LNHDA and SQIVND (reference sequence). CDR3 length: 16 residues. After removal of 4 bases from V and 3 bases from J, the junction contained 10 bases not matched to a gene. CDR3 sequence (DNA): TGTGCCAGTAGTAAATTCGTCGCAGGGGGAACAGATACGCAGTATTTT. It specifies CASSKFVAGGTDTQYF.